This entry features one TCR beta chain sequence. V was pared by 0 bases and J by 3 bases, with 8 bases of the junction left unmatched. This CDR3 region has 17 residues. Germline V CDR1 and CDR2: GTSNPN, SVGIG (reference sequence). The record originates from a study of control samples from healthy donors and cancer patients. Assay used: immunoSEQ multiplex PCR; TCRdb lists only in-frame clones, some missing. This sample has about 160,000 clones, with approximately 90% found just once. Material for sequencing was blood. The sequence was obtained from a woman in her 30s in good health. The chain employs TRBV30 and TRBJ2-7; 13 positions agree with TRBD2. The CDR3 sequence: CAWSVTLLAGGIYEQYF. For the CDR3, the DNA is TGTGCCTGGAGTGTTACCCTACTAGCGGGAGGGATCTACGAGCAGTACTTC. Looking up the rest from reference TRBV30 and TRBJ2-7 gives the full variable domain: SQTIHQWPATLVQPVGSPLSLECTVEGTSNPNLYWYRQAAGRGLQLLFYSVGIGQISSEVPQNLSASRPQDRQFILSSKKLLLSDSGFYLCAWSVTLLAGGIYEQYFGPGTRLTVT.